Sequencing of this T cell receptor beta chain was carried out in a study of T cell repertoires in cytomegalovirus infection. Study context: Both recently identified HLA-C-restricted and well-studied HLA-B-restricted CMV epitopes were used in the study. A matching HLA type, together with CMV infection, was signaled by public TCR beta signatures.

A note on this clonotype: Its cognate antigen is unknown.

The CDR3 covers 15 residues. Deletions cut 2 bases from V and 8 bases from J, with 16 bases between. CDR1 is SGHTA, CDR2 FQGNSA, per germline. Each CDR3 protein is one row after TCRdb ran MiXCR on the reads. The table records about 570,000 distinct CDR3 sequences, under 45% of them present only once. Study-wide results and caveats: Dominant in the ex vivo response were TCR beta clonotypes restricted by HLA-C and specific for CMV. Based on cumulative public TCR beta family frequency, carriers of CMV plus the relevant HLA were identified.

The starting material was cultured PBMCs, obtained from culture after CMV antigen stimulation. This TCR derives from a human donor in good health (CMV status not recorded). Some clones in this sample may be carry-over from other donors' samples. This rearrangement joins TRBV7-2 to TRBJ2-1; D may be TRBD1 (6 bases). The CDR3 DNA follows: TGTGCCAGCAGCTTAAGGGCAGGGGCCCCCGATGAGCAGTTCTTC. It encodes CASSLRAGAPDEQFF.